This TCR beta chain was profiled in a study of beta chain features in type 1 diabetes. Notes on the study in general: Over-representation of high TCR-expressing cells was a possible consequence of cDNA sequencing. All four CD4+ subsets of Type 1 diabetes patients contained TCRB CDR3s that were moderately but significantly shorter.

Sequencing targeted expressed TCRB transcripts, as all isolated RNA had been reverse transcribed. The read count averaged about 3.57 million across naive, central memory and regulatory T cell samples. Produced via immunoSEQ multiplex PCR; TCRdb's table is partial and in-frame only. The sample has 360,000 or so clones, less than 20% seen once; the top ten hold approximately 0.046%. Donors underwent one heparinised blood draw, about 0.12 L on average. The sample holds a few counts of this clone. Its antigen is still unknown. Losses at the gene ends were 6 bases for V and 0 bases for J; bases not matched to a gene: 15. Germline lookup yields CDR1 SGHAT and CDR2 FQNNGV. There are 18 residues in the CDR3.

Sequenced: naive CD4+ T cells from blood. The chain links TRBV11-2 to TRBJ2-3, with 7 bases aligning to TRBD2. The receptor was derived from a woman aged 18-29 years in good health. The CDR3 here is CASSPLSVLSGSTDTQYF. CDR3 DNA sequence: TGTGCCAGCAGTCCCTTGTCGGTCCTTAGCGGGAGCACAGATACGCAGTATTTT. Combining the CDR3 with reference TRBV11-2 and TRBJ2-3 gives the whole variable domain EAGVAQSPRYKIIEKRQSVAFWCNPISGHATLYWYQQILGQGPKLLIQFQNNGVVDDSQLPKDRFSAERLKGVDSTLKIQPAKLEDSAVYLCASSPLSVLSGSTDTQYFGPGTRLTVL.